A selection of T cell receptor beta chains follows, all from one sample in a study of radiotherapy plus CTLA-4 blockade in lung cancer. Repertoires were generated with immunoSEQ multiplex PCR, while TCRdb's copy carries only in-frame clones and drops some. The sample consists of some 50,000 clones, 65% to 80% of them appearing once. Sequenced here: peripheral blood, sampled from a patient treated with radiotherapy plus ipilimumab. The receptor set was obtained from a human donor with non-small cell lung cancer who had a partial response to radiotherapy plus ipilimumab. Both conserved end residues are part of each CDR3. The D gene is left open where the match is weak. A clone size is listed for some rows: how often the clone was seen (once, few, many), or a class if it is expanded.

CASTGTGTYNEQFF,TGTGCCAGCACTGGCACAGGTACCTACAATGAGCAGTTCTTC,TRBV7-9,TRBJ2-1,.,few
CASSVGRDRYQETQYF,TGTGCCAGCAGCGTAGGTAGGGACAGGTACCAAGAGACCCAGTACTTC,TRBV9,TRBJ2-5,TRBD1,.
CASSQGTASGTEAFF,TGCGCCAGCAGCCAGGGGACAGCCAGCGGGACTGAAGCTTTCTTT,TRBV4-1,TRBJ1-1,TRBD1,.
CASSTNPGNYGYTF,TGTGCCAGCAGCACGAACCCGGGAAACTATGGCTACACCTTC,TRBV11-2,TRBJ1-2,.,.
CASSKNGQGEAFF,TGTGCCAGCAGCAAAAACGGACAGGGCGAAGCTTTCTTT,TRBV6-1,TRBJ1-1,TRBD1,.
CASSLGGPARTTEAFF,TGCGCCAGCAGCTTGGGAGGGCCCGCGAGGACTACTGAAGCTTTCTTT,TRBV5-1,TRBJ1-1,.,few
CASSQIAGREQYF,TGTGCCAGTAGTCAAATAGCGGGGCGTGAGCAGTACTTC,TRBV19,TRBJ2-7,TRBD2,.
CASSREGGGLQETQYF,TGTGCCAGCAGCCGAGAGGGAGGGGGGCTCCAAGAGACCCAGTACTTC,TRBV27,TRBJ2-5,.,few
CAIQEYQETQYF,TGTGCCATCCAAGAGTACCAAGAGACCCAGTACTTC,TRBV2,TRBJ2-5,.,.
CASSLRGRDRDYGYTF,TGTGCCAGCAGTCTTAGGGGGAGGGACAGGGACTATGGCTACACCTTC,TRBV5-6,TRBJ1-2,TRBD1,few
CASSYESGSYNEQFF,TGTGCCAGCAGCTACGAAAGCGGTTCCTACAATGAGCAGTTCTTC,TRBV7-6,TRBJ2-1,.,.
CASSLEGLAGGLTDTQYF,TGTGCCAGCAGCTTAGAGGGGCTAGCGGGGGGCCTGACAGATACGCAGTATTTT,TRBV7-6,TRBJ2-3,TRBD2,.
CASSEGLAGVNEQFF,TGTGCCAGCAGCGAGGGACTAGCGGGGGTGAATGAGCAGTTCTTC,TRBV7-3,TRBJ2-1,TRBD2,once
CASSLGAAIAKNIQYF,TGTGCCAGCAGCTTGGGGGCAGCTATAGCCAAAAACATTCAGTACTTC,TRBV5-6,TRBJ2-4,.,.
CSALRQGAGEQYF,TGCAGCGCCCTGCGGCAGGGGGCAGGGGAGCAGTACTTC,TRBV29-1,TRBJ2-7,TRBD1,.
CASSRSGTGYNEQFF,TGTGCCAGCAGCCGCTCGGGGACAGGCTACAATGAGCAGTTCTTC,TRBV11-2,TRBJ2-1,TRBD1,once
CAISEDGGNSPLHF,TGTGCCATCAGTGAGGATGGCGGTAATTCACCCCTCCACTTT,TRBV10-3,TRBJ1-6,.,once
CASSWNRQGTDTQYF,TGTGCCAGCAGTTGGAACCGACAGGGAACAGATACGCAGTATTTT,TRBV6-5,TRBJ2-3,TRBD1,.
CAISESAREVNEKLFF,TGTGCCATCAGTGAGTCGGCCAGGGAAGTTAATGAAAAACTGTTTTTT,TRBV10-3,TRBJ1-4,.,.
CASSINRGGTEAFF,TGTGCCAGTAGTATTAATAGGGGAGGCACTGAAGCTTTCTTT,TRBV19,TRBJ1-1,.,few
CASSLTGVNTEAFF,TGCGCCAGCAGCTTGACAGGGGTGAACACTGAAGCTTTCTTT,TRBV5-1,TRBJ1-1,TRBD1,.
CASSLRATGPDTQYF,TGTGCCAGCAGCTTAAGGGCGACAGGGCCAGATACGCAGTATTTT,TRBV7-6,TRBJ2-3,TRBD1,.
CASSSSPNTEAFF,TGTGCCAGTAGTAGCAGTCCCAACACTGAAGCTTTCTTT,TRBV19,TRBJ1-1,.,.
CAISNPDRGGTDTQYF,TGTGCCATCAGTAACCCGGACAGGGGGGGCACAGATACGCAGTATTTT,TRBV10-3,TRBJ2-3,TRBD1,.
CASSLGPGGQGGNQPQHF,TGCGCCAGCAGCTTGGGCCCCGGGGGACAGGGTGGCAATCAGCCCCAGCATTTT,TRBV5-1,TRBJ1-5,TRBD1,.
CASSLQGSSYNSPLHF,TGTGCCAGCAGCTTACAGGGGAGCTCCTATAACTCACCCCTCCACTTT,TRBV7-8,TRBJ1-6,.,once
CASSGPTGSGETQYF,TGCGCCAGCAGTGGCCCCACAGGGAGTGGGGAGACCCAGTACTTC,TRBV5-1,TRBJ2-5,.,.
CASQLQGEETQYF,TGCGCCAGTCAATTACAGGGTGAAGAGACCCAGTACTTC,TRBV5-1,TRBJ2-5,.,few
CASSPQAPAYNEQFF,TGTGCCAGCAGCCCCCAGGCGCCCGCCTACAATGAGCAGTTCTTC,TRBV9,TRBJ2-1,.,.
CASSSWREGDTQYF,TGCGCCAGCAGCTCATGGAGGGAGGGGGATACGCAGTATTTT,TRBV5-1,TRBJ2-3,TRBD2,few
CASSGGTGSNEKLFF,TGTGCCAGCAGTGGGGGGACAGGATCTAACGAAAAACTGTTTTTT,TRBV28,TRBJ1-4,TRBD1,.
CASSPPDSGTDTQYF,TGTGCCAGCTCACCACCGGACTCGGGCACAGATACGCAGTATTTT,TRBV18,TRBJ2-3,.,many
CASSPLLAGGETQYF,TGTGCCAGCAGCCCGCTCCTAGCGGGGGGGGAGACCCAGTACTTC,TRBV6-5,TRBJ2-5,TRBD2,.
CASRYQGNNYGYTF,TGTGCCAGCAGGTATCAGGGGAATAACTATGGCTACACCTTC,TRBV28,TRBJ1-2,.,.
CASSLAGGEDTQYF,TGCGCCAGCAGCTTAGCCGGGGGGGAAGATACGCAGTATTTT,TRBV5-1,TRBJ2-3,TRBD2,.
CASSSGQGLLDTQYF,TGTGCCAGCAGCTCGGGACAGGGCCTGCTAGATACGCAGTATTTT,TRBV27,TRBJ2-3,TRBD1,.
CASSLSRVISYEQYF,TGTGCCAGCAGTTTAAGTCGGGTAATCTCCTACGAGCAGTACTTC,TRBV28,TRBJ2-7,.,.
CASSLMSGNTGELFF,TGTGCCAGCAGCCTAATGTCAGGGAACACCGGGGAGCTGTTTTTT,TRBV11-2,TRBJ2-2,.,.
CASSWQAGNTGELFF,TGTGCCAGCAGCTGGCAGGCCGGGAACACCGGGGAGCTGTTTTTT,TRBV11-2,TRBJ2-2,.,once
CASRDDNYEQYF,TGTGCCAGCAGAGACGACAACTACGAGCAGTACTTC,TRBV6-5,TRBJ2-7,.,once
CASSPGGGYGYTF,TGCGCCAGCAGCCCAGGGGGAGGCTATGGCTACACCTTC,TRBV4-3,TRBJ1-2,TRBD1,.
CASSPGGGMNTEAFF,TGTGCCAGCAGCCCGGGGGGGGGCATGAACACTGAAGCTTTCTTT,TRBV11-3,TRBJ1-1,.,.
CASSVEDLNTEAFF,TGTGCCAGCAGTGTCGAGGATTTGAACACTGAAGCTTTCTTT,TRBV6-1,TRBJ1-1,.,.
CATSRGPGTGIDSSYNEQFF,TGTGCCACCAGCAGAGGTCCCGGGACAGGCATAGACAGCTCCTACAATGAGCAGTTCTTC,TRBV15,TRBJ2-1,TRBD1,.
CASSLMDRLGYEQYF,TGTGCCAGCAGCCTGATGGACAGGCTAGGCTACGAGCAGTACTTC,TRBV5-4,TRBJ2-7,TRBD1,.